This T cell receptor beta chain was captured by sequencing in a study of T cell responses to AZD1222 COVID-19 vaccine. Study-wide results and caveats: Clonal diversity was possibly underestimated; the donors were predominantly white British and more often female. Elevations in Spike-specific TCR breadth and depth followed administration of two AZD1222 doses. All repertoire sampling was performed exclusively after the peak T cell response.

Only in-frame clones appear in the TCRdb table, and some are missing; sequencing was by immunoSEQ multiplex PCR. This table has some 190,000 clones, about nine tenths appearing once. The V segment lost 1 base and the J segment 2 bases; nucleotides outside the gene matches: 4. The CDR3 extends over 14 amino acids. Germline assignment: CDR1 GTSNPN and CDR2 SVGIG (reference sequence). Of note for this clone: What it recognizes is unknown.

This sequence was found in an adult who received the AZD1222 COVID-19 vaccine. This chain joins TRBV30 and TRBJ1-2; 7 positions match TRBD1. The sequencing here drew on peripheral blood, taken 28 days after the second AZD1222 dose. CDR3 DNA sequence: TGTGCCTGGAGTGAGGGGGCTTCCAACTATGGCTACACCTTC. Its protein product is CAWSEGASNYGYTF.